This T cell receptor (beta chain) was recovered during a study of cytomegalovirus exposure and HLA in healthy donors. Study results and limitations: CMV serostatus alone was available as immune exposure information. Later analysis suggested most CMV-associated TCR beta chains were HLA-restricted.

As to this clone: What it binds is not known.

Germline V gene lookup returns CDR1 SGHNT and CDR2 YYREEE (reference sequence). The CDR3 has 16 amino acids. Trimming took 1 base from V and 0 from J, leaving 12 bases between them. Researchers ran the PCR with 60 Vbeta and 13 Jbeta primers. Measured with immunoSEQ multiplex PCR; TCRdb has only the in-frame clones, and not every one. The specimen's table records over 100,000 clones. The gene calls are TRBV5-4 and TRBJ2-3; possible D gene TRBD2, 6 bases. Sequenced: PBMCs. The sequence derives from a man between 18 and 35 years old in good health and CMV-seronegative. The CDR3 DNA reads TGTGCCAGCAGCTTGCGTCGGGGGTTGAGCACAGATACGCAGTATTTT. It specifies CASSLRRGLSTDTQYF.